This T cell receptor beta chain was observed in a study of cytomegalovirus exposure and HLA in healthy donors (dated by TCRdb to the late 2010s). Concerning the study at large: In an earlier analysis of under 600 of the donors, less than 350 Gb of sequence data and about 110 million unique TCR beta sequences from approximately 180 million T cells were reported. A later genetic analysis took genome-wide SNP genotypes for about three fifths of the roughly 700 donors and used that subset as a discovery cohort. All discovery cohort repertoires had been generated on a single sequencing platform. The number of typed donors differed by locus: about 629-630 for A, B, C, DRB1 and DQB1; some 500 for DQA1; around 610 for DPA1; and about 450 for DPB1. Because of strong linkage in the cohort, a few DR-DQ haplotypes were treated as single units for association and clustering. The study aimed to test whether signatures of past pathogen exposure could be identified by cataloging public T cell receptors. An early release covering roughly 640 HLA-typed donors comprised roughly 300 gigabases of sequencing data and tens of millions of unique TCR sequences. In an earlier analysis of several hundred of the donors, high-throughput TCR beta sequencing was used to judge whether each TCR beta V gene segment behaved as functional or pseudogenic. To predict cytomegalovirus infection status, the study combined high-throughput TCR immunosequencing, statistical association of individual TCRs with disease status, and machine learning. Alongside the repertoire data, information on donor age, sex, ethnicity and CMV serostatus was compiled. Using immunosequencing, the study profiled T cell repertoires from roughly 650 subjects and related those repertoires to cytomegalovirus serostatus. On average, over 200,000 unique TCR beta nucleotide sequences were sequenced per donor among 398 genotyped donors of the cohort, with 15% to 20% of those sequences being non-productive. Rather than drawing on any new phenotypic data, the later analysis identified candidate immune exposures from TCR beta sequences and the way those sequences occurred across donors. In a later analysis, previously published TCR beta repertoires from 550 to 750 donors were re-analyzed and high-resolution HLA genotyping was added so that TCR occurrence patterns could be studied. HLA typing covered class I and class II loci at four-digit resolution. Of the approximately 400 genotyped donors, roughly 85% fell in the genetic ancestry cluster associated with self-reported Caucasian donors. Along with the approximately 600-subject first cohort, a separate validation cohort of over 90 different subjects was used. General findings and caveats noted by the study authors: Only TCR beta chains were sequenced in this cohort, and the absence of alpha or paired-chain data limited detectable features. A further reported finding was that TCR beta sequences accurately predicted the HLA-A and HLA-B alleles for most subjects in the first cohort. In an earlier analysis of some 640 of the donors, most TCR beta V segments were observed in productive rearrangements about 87% or about 30% of the time, broadly matching IMGT annotations. Some IMGT-functional V segments, including TRBV6-2 and TRBV6-3, could not be told apart with the 87-base-pair reads, so those segments were excluded. Presence/absence analyses assumed roughly uniform sequencing depth across donors, an assumption that may not hold. Most CMV-associated TCR beta chains appeared to be HLA-restricted in a later analysis, and the HLA associations seemed to be driven largely by CMV exposure. For the cohort, immune exposure information was limited to CMV serostatus. In a later genetic analysis, fewer N-insertions in productive TCRs were reported among donors in an Asian-associated ancestry cluster than the roughly 670-donor mean. Cytomegalovirus status was reported to be diagnosed by the classifier with high specificity and sensitivity in both the original and validation cohorts. According to a later analysis, parvovirus B19, influenza, CMV and Epstein-Barr virus appeared linked to several top co-occurrence clusters. A group of highly shared sequence variants was considered likely to be a technical artifact of the sequencing pipeline. Because HLA typing was unavailable for some donors at each locus, only the typed subset was used in association tests. The authors suggested that the approach could potentially be extended to other disease states and immunological phenotypes. In vitro tests confirmed that a few of the cytomegalovirus-associated TCR beta chains recognize cytomegalovirus antigens. A later analysis found that HLA-associated TCR beta chains were more clonally expanded and had lower generation probabilities than equally common non-associated chains. According to a later analysis, TCR association rates differed among HLA loci, with DRB1 alleles showing the most associated TCRs and HLA-C alleles showing the fewest. Most TCR sequences were seen in very few donors, while some public TCRs were found in many individuals. When HLA alleles, especially DR and DQ, strongly co-occurred, attributing TCR associations to individual alleles was difficult. The earlier analysis of some 540 of the donors excluded 15 to 20 rarely observed V segments, including chromosome 9 orphons, because counts were too low. In the study, around 150 TCR beta chains were listed as associated with cytomegalovirus. Linkage disequilibrium might explain the correlated functional status among segregating V segments, but an unknown experimental factor could not be ruled out. Specific HLA alleles were associated with roughly 17,000 TCR beta sequences at a false discovery rate of 0.05 in a later analysis. In a later genetic analysis, a missense DCLRE1C variant was associated with V-gene and J-gene trimming of TCR beta chains, and the association was replicated in an independent cohort.

Libraries were built with the immunoSEQ multiplex PCR assay. The multiplex PCR relied on a mix of 60 forward primers for TCR Vbeta segments and 13 reverse primers for TCR Jbeta segments. A multiplex PCR assay on genomic DNA amplified the CDR3 region of rearranged TCR beta genes. The amplified TCR beta libraries were sequenced on the Illumina HiSeq System as 87-base-pair reads. The paper's data handling went like this. A later analysis counted 75 million to 100 million unique TCR beta chains across the 700 or so repertoires, and roughly 10 million of these chains were shared by at least two donors. To remove PCR and sequencing errors, raw reads were error-corrected and collapsed into unique sequences using a nearest-neighbor algorithm that merged closely related sequences. Alignment of CDR3 sequences to IMGT reference sequences was used to assign V, D and J gene segments. For a sequence to be retained, a match of at least six nucleotides was required to both a V gene segment and a J gene segment. Rearrangements were classified as productive when the CDR3 lacked stop codons and remained in frame with V and J, and all other rearrangements were classified as non-productive. CDR3 was defined by IMGT convention, running from the second conserved V-encoded cysteine to the conserved J-encoded phenylalanine. Sequences without an unambiguous match to a single V gene segment were excluded from the earlier analysis of several hundred of the donors. In an earlier analysis of 500 to 750 of the donors, V segments were called functional above 56.7% productive rearrangements and were called segregating when the between-donor standard deviation exceeded 5%. A statistical classification framework was built for diagnosing cytomegalovirus status from the catalog of TCR beta chain sequences. In a later analysis, TCR nucleotide sequences were compared against IMGT/GENE-DB human TR gene sequences so that V and J genes could be assigned. The TCRdist pipeline was used in a later analysis to assign CDR3 sequences and most-parsimonious VDJ recombination scenarios. A later analysis defined each TCR beta chain by its CDR3 amino acid sequence plus V-gene family, and excluded reads lacking a unique V-gene family. In a later analysis, 450 to 600 highly shared, low-generation-probability nucleotide sequences were removed to address suspected cross-contamination and a sequencing artifact. For each public chain, a later analysis derived a clonal expansion index from normalized ranks of inferred template counts within each repertoire. In a later analysis, generation probabilities were computed using a VDJ recombination model fitted to out-of-frame rearrangements, and the results were checked against IGoR. Hypergeometric tests were used in a later analysis to score TCR-TCR, TCR-HLA and TCR-CMV co-occurrence, with a repertoire-size bias correction applied to the TCR pairs. In a later analysis, false discovery rates were estimated by permuting HLA or CMV assignments 20 times. In a later analysis, co-occurring TCRs were grouped with DBSCAN, and TCRdist sequence similarity was added when clustering was performed within HLA-allele-positive subsets. Repertoires with fewer than 30,000 or more than 120,000 public chains, plus five repertoires with anomalous nucleotide sharing, were excluded from co-occurrence clustering. In its TCRdb copy, this immuneACCESS table keeps in-frame sequences only and misses some clones. Where compared with another copy, unresolved V genes explain less than half of these, and the others have no known cause. D and trimming come from the DNA, and the V and J calls and clone size come from that table. This sample is represented by 150,000 to 200,000 clones; approximately 82% of them were singletons. About 1.5% of the sample rests with the top ten.

Notes on this clone: Its antigen specificity is not known. It has no much larger one-base neighbor in the sample; base qualities were not kept.

From cysteine to phenylalanine, the CDR3 is 13 amino acids long. The retained sequence is limited to the CDR3, 39 bases, with the frame set at the first base. V lost 4 bases and J lost 0 bases; the stretch between them is 10 bases long. Via the germline V gene (reference sequence), CDR1 is GTSNPN and CDR2 SVGIG. The cohort consisted of 650 to 700 healthy bone marrow donors. At the time of sampling, all cohort members were nominally healthy, though unrecorded immune exposures were likely present. The donor tested CMV seronegative and was one of the 352 seronegative cohort members. A peripheral blood sample was provided by each donor, and peripheral blood mononuclear cells were used for TCR beta sequencing. Genomic DNA was extracted from the blood cell samples with the Qiagen DNeasy Blood Extraction Kit.

The sample comprised PBMCs. The TCR comes from a woman younger than 35 in good health and CMV-seronegative. Here the chain combines TRBV30 and TRBJ2-7; the best D guess is TRBD1, with 5 bases matching. The nucleotide sequence reads TGTGCCTGGATGACAGAAGACTCCTACGAGCAGTACTTC. Its coded protein is CAWMTEDSYEQYF.